This T cell receptor beta chain was sequenced during a study of blood T cell repertoires in COVID-19. In the study overall: The United States, Italy and Spain supplied acute and convalescent COVID-19 samples. In each case, the material was cDNA or gDNA derived from T cells, B-cell-depleted T cells, or PBMCs.

The method was immunoSEQ multiplex PCR; TCRdb's version includes in-frame clones alone and lacks a portion of them. There are over 200,000 clones in the sample; approximately 82% occur only once, and approximately 2.4% lies in the top ten. V was trimmed by 7 bases and J by 0 bases, leaving 14 bases between them. CDR3 length: 15 residues. Germline V gene lookup returns CDR1 SEHNR and CDR2 FQNEAQ (reference sequence). This clonotype originated in a man aged 35 to 55 who had recovered from COVID-19. The chain recombines TRBV7-9 with TRBJ2-3; D is perhaps TRBD2 (5 bases). The sequenced sample was peripheral blood. The CDR3 loop is CASTPTGISTDTQYF. In DNA, the CDR3 is TGTGCCAGCACCCCAACGGGGATAAGCACAGATACGCAGTATTTT.